These T cell receptor beta chains were read from a single sample in a study of cytomegalovirus exposure and HLA in healthy donors. Here immunoSEQ multiplex PCR was the method, and the copy in TCRdb shows in-frame clones only, minus some. Of some 170,000 clones in the sample, about 88% were seen once. Sequences were obtained from PBMCs. The receptor source for this set is a woman under 30 in good health and CMV-seronegative. Each CDR3 is given with its conserved first and last residue. D genes are given only for firm matches. Not every row has a clone size; where given, it reads once, few, many or a size class.

>TRBJ2-1|TRBV11-1|TRBD1|NA
CASSLGTGGNEQFF
TGTGCCAGCAGCTTGGGGACAGGGGGCAATGAGCAGTTCTTC
>TRBJ1-5|TRBV6-1|NA|NA
CASLQVLSNQPQHF
TGTGCCAGTCTGCAGGTACTCAGCAATCAGCCCCAGCATTTT
>TRBJ2-1|TRBV29-1|NA|NA
CSVAGPGISNEQFF
TGCAGCGTCGCAGGACCCGGGATATCCAATGAGCAGTTCTTC
>TRBJ1-4|TRBV10-3|NA|NA
CAIKPSNRATEKLFF
TGTGCCATCAAACCGTCAAACAGGGCGACTGAAAAACTGTTTTTT
>TRBJ1-2|TRBV27|NA|once
CASSRDFDLGYTF
TGTGCCAGCAGTCGCGACTTTGATCTGGGCTACACCTTC
>TRBJ2-1|TRBV11-2|NA|few
CASSFINEQFF
TGTGCCAGCAGCTTCATCAATGAGCAGTTCTTC
>TRBJ1-2|TRBV15|NA|NA
CATSREIGGVWYGYTF
TGTGCCACCAGCAGAGAAATAGGGGGGGTCTGGTATGGCTACACCTTC
>TRBJ1-2|TRBV30|NA|few
CACLQNYGYTF
TGTGCCTGCCTCCAGAACTATGGCTACACCTTC
>TRBJ2-7|TRBV5-6|NA|NA
CASSLVTRGLPDEQYF
TGTGCCAGCAGCTTGGTGACTAGAGGTCTTCCGGACGAGCAGTACTTC
>TRBJ2-7|TRBV7-6|TRBD2|few
CASSPGTKSSYEQYF
TGTGCCAGCAGCCCCGGGACTAAGAGCTCCTACGAGCAGTACTTC
>TRBJ1-2|TRBV7-8|TRBD1|NA
CASSPHPGTGDYGYTF
TGTGCCAGCAGCCCTCATCCCGGGACAGGCGACTATGGCTACACCTTC